This entry describes one T cell receptor beta chain. This entry comes from a study of blood T cells in healthy people across ages. Primed by a sample-barcoded 5' primer and a J-beta primer mix, a second PCR proceeded for about 7 to 12 cycles. TCRdb called the 5' RACE reads again in MiXCR, with one record for every CDR3 protein. The table lists about 1.8 million distinct CDR3 sequences, about 50% of them singletons, with roughly 2% in the top ten. CDR1 is SGHTA and CDR2 is FQGNSA in the germline V gene. Trimming stripped 0 bases from V and 3 bases from J, with 18 bases between. This CDR3 spans 18 amino acids.

The chain is built from TRBV7-2 and TRBJ2-1; D is possibly TRBD2 (5 bases). The sequence derives from a woman in her thirties or forties in good health. Sequenced: blood. The CDR3 DNA is TGTGCCAGCAGCTTAGCGTCGCTAGCCAATGCACTCTACAATGAGCAGTTCTTC. It codes for CASSLASLANALYNEQFF.